This T cell receptor beta chain was obtained from a study of shared clonotypes between healthy human individuals. As for the study in general: For every donor, three CD4 naive, three CD4 memory, two CD8 naive and one CD8 memory plates were used.

At the deep level, the assay was run. The repertoire was sequenced with immunoSEQ multiplex PCR; TCRdb's copy has only in-frame clones and lacks some. The sample lists about 680,000 clones, around 73% seen once, with 1.5% to 2% in the top ten. Only one count was recorded for this clone. The CDR3 is 16 amino acids. The ends lost 4 bases at V and 2 bases at J; junction bases unmatched: 6. Germline lookup yields CDR1 SGHRS and CDR2 YFSETQ. The sequence came from a woman between 25 and 40 years old in good health. The genes are TRBV5-1 and TRBJ2-3; 11 bases align to TRBD2. Sequenced sample: memory CD4+ T cells sorted from blood. Subset of the sample: CD45RA-negative fraction. As DNA, the CDR3 is TGCGCCAGCAGCAATGGACTAGCGGGTTTCACAGATACGCAGTATTTT. Encoded protein: CASSNGLAGFTDTQYF.